These 2 T cell receptor beta chains were sequenced from one sample in a study of T cell repertoires in ileal Crohn's disease. The time point here: inflamed ileum from the surgical specimen. Some clones are missing from TCRdb's copy, which holds only in-frame ones; the method was immunoSEQ multiplex PCR. The sample consists of roughly 15,000 clones, around 76% of them appearing once. The sequenced material came from ileal tissue. Receptor source: an adult with Crohn's disease.

The rearrangement uses TRBV7-2 and TRBJ1-5; unclear D gene. Trimming took 2 bases from V and 5 from J, leaving 13 bases between them. The CDR3 is 15 amino acids. Germline assignment: CDR1 SGHTA and CDR2 FQGNSA. The CDR3 loop is CASSLLAEGHQPQHF. CDR3 bases: TGTGCCAGCAGCTTACTGGCAGAAGGGCATCAGCCCCAGCATTTT.

The genes are TRBV7-9 and TRBJ1-4, with D maybe TRBD1 (6 bases). Germline values: CDR1 SEHNR, CDR2 FQNEAQ (reference sequence). CDR3 length: 16 residues. Trimming pared 7 bases from V and 2 bases from J, leaving 17 bases between. The CDR3 reads CASTPGGAATNEKLFF. The CDR3 nucleotides are TGTGCCAGCACCCCCGGGGGGGCGGCTACTAATGAAAAACTGTTTTTT. Supplemented by reference TRBV7-9 and TRBJ1-4, the full variable domain reads DTGVSQNPRHKITKRGQNVTFRCDPISEHNRLYWYRQTLGQGPEFLTYFQNEAQLEKSRLLSDRFSAERPKGSFSTLEIQRTEQGDSAMYLCASTPGGAATNEKLFFGSGTQLSVL.